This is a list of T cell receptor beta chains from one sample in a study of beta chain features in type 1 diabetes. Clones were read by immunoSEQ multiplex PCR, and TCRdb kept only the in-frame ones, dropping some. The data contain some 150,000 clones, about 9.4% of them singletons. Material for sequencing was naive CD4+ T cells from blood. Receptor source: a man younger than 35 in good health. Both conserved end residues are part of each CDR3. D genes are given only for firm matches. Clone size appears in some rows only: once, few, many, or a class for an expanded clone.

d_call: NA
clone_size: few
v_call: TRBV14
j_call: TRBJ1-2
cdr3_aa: CASSPYLMDGYTF
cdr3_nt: TGTGCCAGCAGCCCCTACTTAATGGATGGCTACACCTTC

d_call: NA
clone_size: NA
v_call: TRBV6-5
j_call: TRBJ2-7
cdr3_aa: CASRRQANSYEQYF
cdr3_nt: TGTGCCAGCAGGCGACAGGCGAACTCCTACGAGCAGTACTTC

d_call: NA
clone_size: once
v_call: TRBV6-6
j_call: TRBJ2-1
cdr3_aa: CASSHSGLPHEQFF
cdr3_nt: TGTGCCAGCAGTCACTCGGGACTCCCCCATGAGCAGTTCTTC

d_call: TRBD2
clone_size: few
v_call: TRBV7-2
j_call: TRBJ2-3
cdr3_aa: CASSFSGGTDTQYF
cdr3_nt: TGTGCCAGCAGCTTCAGCGGGGGCACAGATACGCAGTATTTT

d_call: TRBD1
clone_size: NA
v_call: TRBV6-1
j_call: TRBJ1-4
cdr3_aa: CASSIGTGINEKLFF
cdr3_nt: TGTGCCAGCAGTATTGGGACAGGGATTAATGAAAAACTGTTTTTT

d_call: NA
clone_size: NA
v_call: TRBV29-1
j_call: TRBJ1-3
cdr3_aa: CSVKDMSSGNTIYF
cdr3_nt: TGCAGCGTCAAGGACATGAGCTCTGGAAACACCATATATTTT

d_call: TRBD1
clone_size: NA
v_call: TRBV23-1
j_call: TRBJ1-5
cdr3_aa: CASSHGASRGHVSQPQHF
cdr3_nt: TGCGCCAGCAGCCACGGGGCAAGCAGGGGGCATGTGAGTCAGCCCCAGCATTTT

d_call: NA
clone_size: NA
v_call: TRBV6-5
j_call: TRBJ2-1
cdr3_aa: CASLTRRGDNEQFF
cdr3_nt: TGTGCCAGCCTTACTCGCAGGGGAGACAATGAGCAGTTCTTC

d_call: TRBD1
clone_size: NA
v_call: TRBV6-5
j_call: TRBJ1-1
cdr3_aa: CASSYSNRGVNTEAFF
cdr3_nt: TGTGCCAGCAGTTACTCTAACAGGGGAGTGAACACTGAAGCTTTCTTT

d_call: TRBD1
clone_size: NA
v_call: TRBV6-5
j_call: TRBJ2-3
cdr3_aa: CASSDTGGTQYF
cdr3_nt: TGTGCCAGCAGTGACACAGGGGGTACGCAGTATTTT

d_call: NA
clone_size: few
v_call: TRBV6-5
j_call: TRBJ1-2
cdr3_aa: CASRTGSYGYTF
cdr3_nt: TGTGCCAGCAGGACCGGGAGCTATGGCTACACCTTC

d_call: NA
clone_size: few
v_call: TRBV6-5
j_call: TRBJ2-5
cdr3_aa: CASSVGLGGTQYF
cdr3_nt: TGTGCCAGCAGTGTTGGCTTGGGGGGGACCCAGTACTTC

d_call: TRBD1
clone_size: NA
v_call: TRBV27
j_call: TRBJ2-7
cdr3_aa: CASSFQDRGHYEQYF
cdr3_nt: TGTGCCAGCAGTTTCCAGGACAGGGGGCACTACGAGCAGTACTTC

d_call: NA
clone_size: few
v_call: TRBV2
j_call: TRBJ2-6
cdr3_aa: CASSEYGVLTF
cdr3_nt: TGTGCCAGCAGTGAGTACGGTGTCCTGACTTTC

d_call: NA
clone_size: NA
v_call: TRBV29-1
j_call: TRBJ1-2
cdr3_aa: CSVGRDYGYTF
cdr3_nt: TGCAGCGTGGGGAGGGACTATGGCTACACCTTC

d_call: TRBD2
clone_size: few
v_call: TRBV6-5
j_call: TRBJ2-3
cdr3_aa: CASSSAGGRDTQYF
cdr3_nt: TGTGCCAGCAGTTCTGCGGGGGGGCGGGATACGCAGTATTTT

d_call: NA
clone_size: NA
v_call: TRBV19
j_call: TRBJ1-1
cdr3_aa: CASSSVGGGDTEAFF
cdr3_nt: TGTGCCAGTAGTTCCGTCGGCGGGGGGGACACTGAAGCTTTCTTT

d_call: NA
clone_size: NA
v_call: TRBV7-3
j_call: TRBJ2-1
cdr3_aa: CASSLLGGPGNEQFF
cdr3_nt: TGTGCCAGCAGCTTACTCGGGGGGCCCGGGAATGAGCAGTTCTTC

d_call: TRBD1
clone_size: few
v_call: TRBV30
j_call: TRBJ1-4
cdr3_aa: CAWGTGDNEKLFF
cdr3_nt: TGTGCCTGGGGAACAGGGGATAATGAAAAACTGTTTTTT

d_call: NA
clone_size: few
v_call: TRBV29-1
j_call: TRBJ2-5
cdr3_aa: CSVETGTMAETQYF
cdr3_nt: TGCAGCGTTGAAACCGGGACAATGGCCGAGACCCAGTACTTC